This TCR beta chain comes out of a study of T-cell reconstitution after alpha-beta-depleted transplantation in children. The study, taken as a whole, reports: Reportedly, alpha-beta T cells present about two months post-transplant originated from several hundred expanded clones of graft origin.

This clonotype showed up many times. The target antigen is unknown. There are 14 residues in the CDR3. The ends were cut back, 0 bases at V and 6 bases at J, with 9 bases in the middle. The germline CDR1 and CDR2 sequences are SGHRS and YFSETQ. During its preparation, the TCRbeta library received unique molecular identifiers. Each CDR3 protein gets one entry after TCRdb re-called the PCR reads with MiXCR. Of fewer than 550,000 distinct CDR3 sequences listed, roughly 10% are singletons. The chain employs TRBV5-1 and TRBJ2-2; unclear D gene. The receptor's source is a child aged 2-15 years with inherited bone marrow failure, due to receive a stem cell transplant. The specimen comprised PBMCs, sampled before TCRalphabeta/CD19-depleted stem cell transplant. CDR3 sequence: CASSLVGEAGELFF. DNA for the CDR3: TGCGCCAGCAGCTTGGTTGGAGAAGCCGGGGAGCTGTTTTTT. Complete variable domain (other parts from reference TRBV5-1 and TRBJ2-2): KAGVTQTPRYLIKTRGQQVTLSCSPISGHRSVSWYQQTPGQGLQFLFEYFSETQRNKGNFPGRFSGRQFSNSRSEMNVSTLELGDSALYLCASSLVGEAGELFFGEGSRLTVL.